The 24 T cell receptor beta chains in this list originate from one sample, sequenced in a study of post-analysis software for immune sequencing data. Study-level results: A handful of TRBV segments occurring more often in patients than controls included TRBV5-6, TRBV5-1 and TRBV20-1.

What these receptors recognize is not known. Included in the TCR beta cDNA libraries were unique molecular identifiers. TCRdb analysed the PCR reads with MiXCR anew, one entry per CDR3 protein. The sample consists of fewer than 850,000 distinct CDR3 sequences, around 46% of them appearing once. What was sequenced was blood. These receptors originate from a girl aged 5-17 years with multiple sclerosis.

This clonotype showed up just a few times. V and J are TRBV5-1 and TRBJ2-4, with 7 bases that match TRBD1. Matching the DNA end better, TRBJ2-7 makes the J call doubtful. Germline-derived CDR1 and CDR2 are SGHRS and YFSETQ. The CDR3 covers 16 residues. As DNA, the CDR3 is TGCGCCAGCAGCTTGGACTACCCAGGGGGTAGAAACGAGCAGTACTTC. Protein product: CASSLDYPGGRNEQYF.

This clonotype turned up a few times. The CDR3: CASRGLFYGYTF. The CDR3 nucleotides read TGTGCCAGCAGGGGGCTTTTCTATGGCTACACCTTC. The chain carries TRBV2 and TRBJ1-2, with a weak D call TRBD1 (5 bases). Germline lookup yields CDR1 SNHLY and CDR2 FYNNEI. V was pared by 6 bases and J by 4 bases, with 9 bases between. The CDR3 sequence is 12 residues long. Combining the CDR3 with reference TRBV2 and TRBJ1-2 gives the whole variable domain EPEVTQTPSHQVTQMGQEVILRCVPISNHLYFYWYRQILGQKVEFLVSFYNNEISEKSEIFDDQFSVERPDGSNFTLKIRSTKLEDSAMYFCASRGLFYGYTFGSGTRLTVV.

The chain has TRBV29-1 and TRBJ2-3, with TRBD2 matching 9 bases. This CDR3 is built from 14 residues. Germline V gene sequence: CDR1 SQVTM, CDR2 ANQGSEA. With 5 bases clipped from V and 2 bases from J, the junction kept 5 bases outside the gene matches. CDR3 residues: CSVMGLAPTDTQYF. In DNA form, the CDR3 reads TGCAGCGTTATGGGACTAGCTCCCACAGATACGCAGTATTTT.

The chain links TRBV10-3 to TRBJ2-3; perhaps TRBD1 as D (5 bases). The germline V gene encodes CDR1 ENHRY and CDR2 SYGVKD. The V end lost 4 bases, the J end lost 1 base, and 9 bases lay between the germline ends. The CDR3 is 14 residues long. The CDR3 protein is CAISGQTGTDTQYF. CDR3 DNA sequence: TGTGCCATCAGTGGACAGACAGGCACAGATACGCAGTATTTT.

A few counts support this clonotype. V is TRBV6-2 or TRBV6-3 and J is TRBJ2-7; D not resolved. V was shortened by 6 bases and J by 0 bases, with 9 bases between the two germline ends. Germline CDR1 reads MNHEY; CDR2 reads SVGEGT. The CDR3 spans 13 residues. The CDR3 region has the DNA TGTGCCAGCAGACATATTTCCTCCTACGAGCAGTACTTC. This sequence encodes CASRHISSYEQYF.

This clonotype was seen a single time. The rearrangement joins TRBV28 to TRBJ1-2, with a possible D match to TRBD1 (6 bases). The CDR3 spans 15 residues. The V and J ends lost 3 bases and 7 bases respectively, with 18 bases between them. Germline-derived CDR1 and CDR2 are MDHEN and SYDVKM. CDR3 sequence reads: CASSLDQGRMSGYTF. The CDR3 nucleotides read TGTGCCAGCAGTTTGGATCAGGGGAGGATGAGTGGCTACACCTTC.

V gene TRBV9 combines with J gene TRBJ1-2; 12 nucleotides align to TRBD1. The CDR3 totals 14 residues. J was trimmed by 7 bases and V by 3 bases; bases with no gene match: 4. The germline CDR1 and CDR2 sequences are SGDLS and YYNGEE. The CDR3 nucleotides are TGTGCCAGCAGCGGGGACAGGGGGCAAAGTGGCTACACCTTC. It encodes CASSGDRGQSGYTF.

The chain is built from TRBV6-2 or TRBV6-3 and TRBJ2-1, with 9 bases that match TRBD2. Germline V gene data show CDR1 as MNHEY and CDR2 as SVGEGT. The CDR3 contains 15 residues. The V segment lost 2 bases and the J segment 7 bases; nucleotides outside the gene matches: 6. CDR3 protein: CASSYASGRRNEQFF. For the CDR3, the DNA is TGTGCCAGCAGTTACGCCAGCGGGAGGAGGAATGAGCAGTTCTTC.

This chain connects TRBV20-1 to TRBJ2-7; a possible D gene is TRBD2 (6 bases). Germline values: CDR1 DFQATT, CDR2 SNEGSKA (reference sequence). The CDR3 has 15 amino acids. V was shortened by 3 bases and J by 2 bases, with 17 bases between the two germline ends. CDR3 protein: CSARGGEGMAYEQYF. CDR3 coding DNA: TGCAGTGCTAGGGGAGGTGAGGGAATGGCCTACGAGCAGTACTTC.

This clonotype was found many times. The rearrangement joins TRBV5-6 to TRBJ1-5; no firm D call. V gave up 7 bases and J gave up 2 bases, with 10 bases separating them. Germline-derived CDR1 and CDR2 are SGHDT and YYEEEE. The CDR3 loop spans 13 amino acids. CDR3 in amino acids: CASAPFGNQPQHF. The CDR3 DNA reads as TGTGCCAGCGCCCCTTTCGGCAATCAGCCCCAGCATTTT. The full variable domain, its missing parts supplied by reference TRBV5-6 and TRBJ1-5, is DAGVTQSPTHLIKTRGQQVTLRCSPKSGHDTVSWYQQALGQGPQFIFQYYEEEERQRGNFPDRFSGHQFPNYSSELNVNALLLGDSALYLCASAPFGNQPQHFGDGTRLSIL.

In this sample, this clonotype turned up a few times. The chain combines TRBV5-1 with TRBJ2-4; the match to TRBD2 covers 8 bases. Germline V lookup: CDR1 SGHRS, CDR2 YFSETQ. The CDR3 covers 14 residues. V was pared by 2 bases and J by 5 bases, with 3 bases of the junction left unmatched. The CDR3 reads CASSFGGEQNIQYF. CDR3 in DNA: TGCGCCAGCAGCTTCGGGGGGGAGCAAAACATTCAGTACTTC.

This rearrangement joins TRBV18 to TRBJ1-4, with D unresolved. Looked up from germline, CDR1 is KGHSH and CDR2 is LQKENI. The CDR3 extends over 15 amino acids. Trimming took 2 bases from V and 1 from J, leaving 8 bases between them. The CDR3 region has the DNA TGTGCCAGCTCACCAGAGGCGTTAACTAATGAAAAACTGTTTTTT. Translating it yields CASSPEALTNEKLFF.

This clonotype was detected only once. This sequence joins TRBV10-3 and TRBJ1-2, with D possibly matching TRBD1 (6 bases). The V end was cut by 6 bases, the J end by 8 bases, with 16 bases between. CDR3 length: 13 amino acids. CDR1 and CDR2 (germline): ENHRY, SYGVKD. The CDR3 DNA is TGTGCCATCAGGCCGGACAGCGTTAGGGGCTACACCTTC. Its translation is CAIRPDSVRGYTF.

This clonotype occurred a few times. V is TRBV6-1 and J is TRBJ2-5; perhaps D is TRBD1 or TRBD2 (6 bases each). Deletions cut 0 bases from V and 6 bases from J, with 17 bases between. CDR3 length: 16 amino acids. Germline-derived CDR1 and CDR2 are MNHNS and SASEGT. In nucleotides, the CDR3 is TGTGCCAGCAGTGAAGCGGGCATTGGGGGGCAAAAGACCCAGTACTTC. Translating gives CASSEAGIGGQKTQYF.

The table lists this clonotype with a few counts. V is TRBV20-1 and J is TRBJ1-5; 7 positions agree with TRBD1. The CDR3 has 15 residues. With 5 bases clipped from V and 12 bases from J, the junction kept 19 bases outside the gene matches. CDR1 DFQATT and CDR2 SNEGSKA come from the germline V gene (reference sequence). The DNA of the CDR3 is TGCAGTGCTGAAACCAGCACCCCGACAGGGACTCTCCAGCATTTT. Protein: CSAETSTPTGTLQHF.

This clonotype has more than one count but fewer than ten. V is TRBV6-5 and J is TRBJ1-6; D is unclear. Looked up from germline, CDR1 is MNHEY and CDR2 is SVGAGI. The CDR3 runs 14 residues. V shed 5 bases and J shed 4 bases, with 9 bases lying between them. Here the CDR3 DNA reads TGTGCCAGCAGTCAACACAAGTATAATTCACCCCTCCACTTT. Encoded protein: CASSQHKYNSPLHF.

V gene TRBV20-1 combines with J gene TRBJ2-7, with 8 nucleotides matching TRBD1. The better agreement between TRBJ2-5 and the DNA end casts doubt on the J call. This CDR3 has 17 amino acids. Germline CDR1 is DFQATT and CDR2 is SNEGSKA (reference sequence). DNA of the CDR3: TGCAGTGCTATTAGTCCACAGGGGGATAAATCGAAAGAGACCCAGTACTTC. This sequence encodes CSAISPQGDKSKETQYF.

The gene calls are TRBV24-1 and TRBJ1-1; no clear D. Looked up from germline, CDR1 is KGHDR and CDR2 is SFDVKD. Trimming took 3 bases from V and 4 from J, leaving 8 bases between them. There are 13 residues in the CDR3. For the CDR3, the DNA is TGTGCCACCAGTGATCATTCCGCCACTGAAGCTTTCTTT. This translates into CATSDHSATEAFF.

This clonotype has a handful of counts. J is TRBJ2-7 and V is TRBV7-2, with D perhaps TRBD1 or TRBD2 (5 bases each). The last part of the DNA fits TRBJ2-5 better; the J call may be wrong. Germline V lookup: CDR1 SGHTA, CDR2 FQGNSA. This CDR3 comprises 17 residues. The CDR3 region has the DNA TGTGCCAGCAGCTTTCGAGGGTCGGGGCTTGGGCGGGAGACCCAGTACTTC. Translating gives CASSFRGSGLGRETQYF.

The V call is TRBV27, the J call TRBJ1-5; D is undetermined. The ends were cut back, 8 bases at V and 5 bases at J, with 7 bases in the middle. The V gene's germline CDR1 is MNHEY and CDR2 SMNVEV (reference sequence). The CDR3 has 11 residues. The CDR3 DNA reads TGTGCCAGCGGATTTTATCAGCCCCAGCATTTT. Translation gives CASGFYQPQHF.

This chain connects TRBV7-2 to TRBJ1-1; 7 bases match TRBD1. V shed 3 bases, J shed 3 bases, and the junction held 4 bases outside the gene matches. This CDR3 has 14 amino acids. Germline V CDR1 and CDR2: SGHTA, FQGNSA. This CDR3 is CASSFQGGYTEAFF. For the CDR3, the DNA is TGTGCCAGCAGCTTCCAGGGGGGTTACACTGAAGCTTTCTTT.

The chain recombines TRBV6-5 with TRBJ2-1, with D perhaps assigned TRBD1 or TRBD2 (5 bases each). Germline CDR1 and CDR2: MNHEY and SVGAGI. The length of the CDR3 is 15 residues. V lost 2 bases to trimming and J lost 9 bases, with 17 bases between them. CDR3 DNA: TGTGCCAGCAGTTACGGGACCCCTCAAGTGGGTGAGCAGTTCTTC. Its protein is CASSYGTPQVGEQFF.

The chain carries TRBV7-9 and TRBJ1-3; D remains unclear. The CDR3 has 16 residues. Germline-derived CDR1 and CDR2 are SEHNR and FQNEAQ (reference sequence). Trimming took 5 bases from V and 0 from J, leaving 14 bases between them. The CDR3 coding sequence is TGTGCCAGCAGCCCGCCTGAGGGTTACTCTGGAAACACCATATATTTT. Translation gives CASSPPEGYSGNTIYF.

The chain combines TRBV11-3 with TRBJ2-3; D is unclear. This CDR3 is 13 amino acids long. Per the germline V gene, CDR1 is SGHNT and CDR2 is YENEEA. Trimming shortened V by 0 bases and J by 8 bases, and 9 bases separated the two germline ends. Here the CDR3 DNA reads TGTGCCAGCAGCTTAGATCCGGTATCTACGCAGTATTTT. Its translation: CASSLDPVSTQYF. Filled out from reference TRBV11-3 and TRBJ2-3, the complete variable domain reads EAGVVQSPRYKIIEKKQPVAFWCNPISGHNTLYWYLQNLGQGPELLIRYENEEAVDDSQLPKDRFSAERLKGVDSTLKIQPAELGDSAVYLCASSLDPVSTQYFGPGTRLTVL.